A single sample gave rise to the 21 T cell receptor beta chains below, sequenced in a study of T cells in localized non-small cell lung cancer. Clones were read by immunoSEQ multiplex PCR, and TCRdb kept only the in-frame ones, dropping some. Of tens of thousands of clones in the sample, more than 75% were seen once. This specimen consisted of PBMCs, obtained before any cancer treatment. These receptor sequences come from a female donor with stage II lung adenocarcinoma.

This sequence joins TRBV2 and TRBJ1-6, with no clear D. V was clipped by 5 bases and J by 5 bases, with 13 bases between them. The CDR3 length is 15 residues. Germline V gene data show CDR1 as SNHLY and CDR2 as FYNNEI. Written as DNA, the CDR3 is TGTGCCAGCAGTCGAGGACGAACCAATAATTCACCCCTCCACTTT. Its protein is CASSRGRTNNSPLHF. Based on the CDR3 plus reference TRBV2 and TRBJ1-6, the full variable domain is EPEVTQTPSHQVTQMGQEVILRCVPISNHLYFYWYRQILGQKVEFLVSFYNNEISEKSEIFDDQFSVERPDGSNFTLKIRSTKLEDSAMYFCASSRGRTNNSPLHFGNGTRLTVT.

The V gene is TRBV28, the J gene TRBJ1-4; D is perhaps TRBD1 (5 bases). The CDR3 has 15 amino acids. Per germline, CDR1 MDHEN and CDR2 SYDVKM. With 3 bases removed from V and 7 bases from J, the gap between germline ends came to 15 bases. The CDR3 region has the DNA TGTGCCAGCAGTTTCCCAGGGAGTGTGAGTGAAAAACTGTTTTTT. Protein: CASSFPGSVSEKLFF.

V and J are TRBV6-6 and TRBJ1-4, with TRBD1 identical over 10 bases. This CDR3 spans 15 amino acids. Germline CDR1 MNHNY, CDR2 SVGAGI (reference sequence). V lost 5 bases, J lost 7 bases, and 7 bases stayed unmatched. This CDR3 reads CASSPRTGGLEKLFF. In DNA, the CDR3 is TGTGCCAGCAGTCCAAGGACAGGGGGACTTGAAAAACTGTTTTTT.

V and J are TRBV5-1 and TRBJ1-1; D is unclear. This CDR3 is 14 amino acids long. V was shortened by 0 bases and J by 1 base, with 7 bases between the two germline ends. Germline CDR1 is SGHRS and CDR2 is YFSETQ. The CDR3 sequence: CASSLVAGNTEAFF. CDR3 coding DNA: TGCGCCAGCAGCTTGGTGGCAGGGAACACTGAAGCTTTCTTT.

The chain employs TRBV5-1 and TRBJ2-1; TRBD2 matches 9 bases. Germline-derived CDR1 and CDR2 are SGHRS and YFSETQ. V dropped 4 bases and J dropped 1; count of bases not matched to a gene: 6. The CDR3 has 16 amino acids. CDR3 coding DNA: TGCGCCAGCAGCCCATTAGCGGGGGTATCCTACAATGAGCAGTTCTTC. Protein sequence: CASSPLAGVSYNEQFF.

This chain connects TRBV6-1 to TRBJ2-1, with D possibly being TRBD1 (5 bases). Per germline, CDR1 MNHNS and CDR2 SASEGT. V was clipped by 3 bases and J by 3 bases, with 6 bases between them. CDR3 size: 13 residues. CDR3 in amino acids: CASSEDNYNEQFF. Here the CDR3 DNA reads TGTGCCAGCAGTGAGGACAACTACAATGAGCAGTTCTTC.

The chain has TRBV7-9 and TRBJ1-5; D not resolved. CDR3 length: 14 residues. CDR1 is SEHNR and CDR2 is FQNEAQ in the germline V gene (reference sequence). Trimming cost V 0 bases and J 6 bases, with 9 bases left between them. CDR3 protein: CASSLAGNGQPQHF. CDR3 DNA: TGTGCCAGCAGCTTAGCAGGGAATGGTCAGCCCCAGCATTTT.

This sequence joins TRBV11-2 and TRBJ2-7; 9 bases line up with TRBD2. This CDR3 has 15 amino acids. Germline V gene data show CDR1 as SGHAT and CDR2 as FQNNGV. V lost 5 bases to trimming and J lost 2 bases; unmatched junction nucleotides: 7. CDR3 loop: CASSKNSGSTYEQYF. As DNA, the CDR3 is TGTGCCAGCAGCAAGAATAGCGGGAGTACCTACGAGCAGTACTTC.

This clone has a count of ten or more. The CDR3 reads CASSGNRESYTF. The CDR3 bases are TGCGCCAGCAGTGGGAACAGGGAAAGCTACACCTTC. This sequence joins TRBV10-2 and TRBJ1-2; maybe TRBD1 (6 bases). The CDR3 spans 12 residues. CDR1 and CDR2 (germline): WSHSY, SAAADI. The germline V and J ends were trimmed by 4 bases and 9 bases, with 12 bases remaining between them.

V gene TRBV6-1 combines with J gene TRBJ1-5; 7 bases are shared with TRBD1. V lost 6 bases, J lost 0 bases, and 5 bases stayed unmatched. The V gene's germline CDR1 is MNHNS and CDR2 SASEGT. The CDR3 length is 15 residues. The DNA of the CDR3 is TGTGCCAGCAGCACAGGGGTGAATAGCAATCAGCCCCAGCATTTT. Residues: CASSTGVNSNQPQHF.

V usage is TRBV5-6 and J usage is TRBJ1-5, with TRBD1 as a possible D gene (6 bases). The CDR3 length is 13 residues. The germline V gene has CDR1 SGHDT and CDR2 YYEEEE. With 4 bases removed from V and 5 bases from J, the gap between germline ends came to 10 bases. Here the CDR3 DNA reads TGTGCCAGCAGCCCATCAGGGGATCAGCCCCAGCATTTT. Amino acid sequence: CASSPSGDQPQHF.

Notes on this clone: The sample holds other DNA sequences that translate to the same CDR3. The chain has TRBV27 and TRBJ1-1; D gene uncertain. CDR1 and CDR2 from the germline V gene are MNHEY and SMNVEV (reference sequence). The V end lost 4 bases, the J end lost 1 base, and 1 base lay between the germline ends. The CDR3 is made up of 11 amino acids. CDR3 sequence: CASSSNTEAFF. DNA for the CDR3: TGTGCCAGCAGTTCGAACACTGAAGCTTTCTTT.

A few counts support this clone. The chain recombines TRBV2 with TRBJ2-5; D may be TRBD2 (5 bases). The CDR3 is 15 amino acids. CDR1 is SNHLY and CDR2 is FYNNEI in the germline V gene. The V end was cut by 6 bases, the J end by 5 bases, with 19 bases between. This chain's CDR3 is CASREEYREPETQYF. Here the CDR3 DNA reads TGTGCCAGCAGGGAGGAATACAGAGAGCCGGAGACCCAGTACTTC.

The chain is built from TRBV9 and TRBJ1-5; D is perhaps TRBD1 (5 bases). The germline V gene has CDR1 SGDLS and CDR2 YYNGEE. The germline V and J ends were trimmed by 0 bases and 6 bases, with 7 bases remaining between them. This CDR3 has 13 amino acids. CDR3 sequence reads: CASSVGGVQPQHF. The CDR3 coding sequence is TGTGCCAGCAGCGTAGGAGGGGTTCAGCCCCAGCATTTT.

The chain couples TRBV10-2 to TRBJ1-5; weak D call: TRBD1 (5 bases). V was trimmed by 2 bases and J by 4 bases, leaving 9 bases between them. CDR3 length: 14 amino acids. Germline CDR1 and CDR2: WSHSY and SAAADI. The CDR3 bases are TGCGCCAGCAGTGAGCAGGGTATGAATCAGCCCCAGCATTTT. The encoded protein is CASSEQGMNQPQHF.

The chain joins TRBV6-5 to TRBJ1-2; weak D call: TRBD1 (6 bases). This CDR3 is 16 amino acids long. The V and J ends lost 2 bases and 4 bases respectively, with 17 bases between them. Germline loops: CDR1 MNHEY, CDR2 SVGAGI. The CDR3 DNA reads TGTGCCAGCAGTTACGGACAAACAGGGTTGAGCTATGGCTACACCTTC. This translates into CASSYGQTGLSYGYTF.

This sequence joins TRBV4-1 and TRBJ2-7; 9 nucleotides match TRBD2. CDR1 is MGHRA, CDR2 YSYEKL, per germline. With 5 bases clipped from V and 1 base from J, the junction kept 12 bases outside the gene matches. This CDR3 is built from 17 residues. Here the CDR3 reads CASSKTPTSGLSYEQYF. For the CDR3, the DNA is TGCGCCAGCAGCAAGACTCCGACTAGCGGACTATCCTACGAGCAGTACTTC.

For the CDR3, the DNA is TGTGCCAGCAGTGAAGCCCAGCATGGCTACACCTTC. It yields the protein CASSEAQHGYTF. This sequence joins TRBV6-1 and TRBJ1-2; D unclear. Germline CDR1 is MNHNS and CDR2 is SASEGT. Trimming left V 0 bases short and J 6 bases short, with 5 bases between. The CDR3 runs 12 residues.

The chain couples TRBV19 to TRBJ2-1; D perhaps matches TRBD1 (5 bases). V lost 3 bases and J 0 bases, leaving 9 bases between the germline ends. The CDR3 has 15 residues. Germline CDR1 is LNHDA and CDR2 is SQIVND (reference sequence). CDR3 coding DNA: TGTGCCAGTAGTATGGAAAGGGGCTCCTACAATGAGCAGTTCTTC. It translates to CASSMERGSYNEQFF.

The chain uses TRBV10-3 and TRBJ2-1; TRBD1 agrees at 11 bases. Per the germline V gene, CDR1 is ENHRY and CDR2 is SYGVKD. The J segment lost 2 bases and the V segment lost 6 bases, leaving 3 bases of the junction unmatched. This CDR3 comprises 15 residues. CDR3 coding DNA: TGTGCCATCAGCTGGACAGGGGGCCCCTACAATGAGCAGTTCTTC. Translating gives CAISWTGGPYNEQFF.

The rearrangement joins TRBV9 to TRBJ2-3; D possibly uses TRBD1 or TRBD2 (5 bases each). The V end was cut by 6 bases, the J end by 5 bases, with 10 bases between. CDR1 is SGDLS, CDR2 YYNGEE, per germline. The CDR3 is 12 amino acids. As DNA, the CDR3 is TGTGCCAGCACCGATGGGGGAGATACGCAGTATTTT. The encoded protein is CASTDGGDTQYF.